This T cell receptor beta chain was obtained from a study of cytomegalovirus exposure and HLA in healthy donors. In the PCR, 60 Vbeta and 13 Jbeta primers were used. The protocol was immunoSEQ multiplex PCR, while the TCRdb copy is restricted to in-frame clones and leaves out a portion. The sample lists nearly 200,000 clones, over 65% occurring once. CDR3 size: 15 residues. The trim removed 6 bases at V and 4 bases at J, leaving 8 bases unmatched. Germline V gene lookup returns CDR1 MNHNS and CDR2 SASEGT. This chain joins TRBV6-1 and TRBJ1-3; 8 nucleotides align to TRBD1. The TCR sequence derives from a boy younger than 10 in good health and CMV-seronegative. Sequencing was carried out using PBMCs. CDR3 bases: TGTGCCAGCAGCCTAAGACAGGGGTCGGGAAACACCATATATTTT. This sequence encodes CASSLRQGSGNTIYF.